This T cell receptor (beta chain) emerged from a study of CD8+CD57+ T cells in acquired aplastic anemia. Patients chosen for sequencing had CD8+CD57+ cells that had expanded, as shown by flow cytometry. Profiles of TCR beta VDJ and CDR3 were generated from a genomic DNA template. TCRdb re-derived calls from the reads in MiXCR, one entry per CDR3 protein. This sample has about 470,000 distinct CDR3 sequences, with about a third found just once. In regard to this clonotype: Relative to the germline gene, one junction end is altered; a read error may explain this.

This receptor was identified in a human donor with aplastic anemia. The source material was sorted CD4+, CD8+, or CD8+CD57+ T cells (not recorded which) from PBMCs.

CDR3 amino acids: CVSSVAGQETQYF. The CDR3 DNA sequence: TGTGTCAGCAGTGTGGCAGGGCAAGAGACCCAGTACTTC. This rearrangement joins TRBV2 to TRBJ2-5; a possible D gene is TRBD1 (5 bases). Per germline, CDR1 SNHLY and CDR2 FYNNEI. The CDR3 runs to 13 residues.